The 31 T cell receptor beta chains presented below share a single source sample, sequenced in a study of PD-1 blockade in classical Hodgkin lymphoma. Documented time point: newly diagnosed, previously untreated cHL patient sample. The CD4+ T cells used were purified from thawed PBMCs through magnetic negative selection. Produced via immunoSEQ multiplex PCR; TCRdb's table is partial and in-frame only. This table has around 27,000 clones, roughly 90% appearing once. The specimen was CD4+ T cells from blood. The receptor set was obtained from a human donor with classical Hodgkin lymphoma.

This chain joins TRBV7-8 and TRBJ2-1; D not resolved. Germline CDR1 and CDR2: SGHVS and FQNEAQ. With 2 bases removed from V and 6 bases from J, the gap between germline ends came to 14 bases. The CDR3 has 15 amino acids. CDR3 nucleotide sequence: TGTGCCAGCAGCTTATCTGGGCTTGCAACCAATGAGCAGTTCTTC. Its protein is CASSLSGLATNEQFF.

V gene TRBV4-1 combines with J gene TRBJ2-3; TRBD2 aligns across 15 bases. Germline V gives CDR1 MGHRA, CDR2 YSYEKL. This CDR3 region has 16 residues. The V gene end was trimmed by 5 bases and the J gene end by 6 bases; junction bases not matched to a gene: 6. This CDR3 is CASSVGTSGGRDTQYF. Written as DNA, the CDR3 is TGCGCCAGCAGCGTTGGGACTAGCGGGGGGCGGGATACGCAGTATTTT.

In its sample, this clone was seen once. The chain carries TRBV28 and TRBJ2-2, with TRBD2 matching 8 bases. CDR1 and CDR2 from the germline V gene are MDHEN and SYDVKM. J lost 5 bases, V lost 6 bases, and 5 bases had no gene match. This CDR3 has 14 amino acids. The CDR3: CASRGLVETGELFF. CDR3 in DNA: TGTGCCAGCAGGGGACTAGTTGAAACCGGGGAGCTGTTTTTT.

V and J are TRBV6-6 and TRBJ1-5; D perhaps matches TRBD1 (5 bases). This CDR3 comprises 15 residues. Deletions cut 2 bases from V and 6 bases from J, with 14 bases between. Germline V gene data show CDR1 as MNHNY and CDR2 as SVGAGI (reference sequence). The chain's CDR3 is CASSYGQGMSQPQHF. CDR3 DNA: TGTGCCAGCAGTTACGGGCAGGGAATGAGTCAGCCCCAGCATTTT.

The gene calls are TRBV11-2 and TRBJ2-7; 9 positions match TRBD1. This CDR3 has 16 amino acids. Germline CDR1 and CDR2: SGHAT and FQNNGV. Trimming cost V 2 bases and J 0 bases; bases outside gene matches: 5. The CDR3 is CASSLRLGQGSYEQYF. In DNA form, the CDR3 reads TGTGCCAGCAGCTTAAGATTGGGACAGGGCTCCTACGAGCAGTACTTC.

This clone appeared a few times. This chain uses TRBV7-6 with TRBJ2-3, with no clear D. The germline CDR1 and CDR2 sequences are SGHVS and FNYEAQ. Trimming took off 4 bases at V and 2 bases at J, with 4 bases between the two ends. The CDR3 is 12 amino acids. The CDR3 spells CASSSVTDTQYF. The CDR3 nucleotides read TGTGCCAGCAGCTCAGTCACAGATACGCAGTATTTT.

The chain links TRBV4-3 to TRBJ2-3, with D tentatively TRBD2 (5 bases). The CDR3 spans 18 residues. V gave up 0 bases and J gave up 0 bases, with 16 bases separating them. Germline V gene lookup returns CDR1 LGHNA and CDR2 YSLEER. The CDR3 is CASSQEVLRATSTDTQYF. For the CDR3, the DNA is TGCGCCAGCAGCCAAGAAGTGCTGCGGGCAACTAGCACAGATACGCAGTATTTT.

The J gene is TRBJ2-3, the V gene TRBV7-2, with 9 bases fitting TRBD2. Germline trimming cut 2 bases from V and 3 bases from J; bases unmatched to any gene: 6. Germline V gives CDR1 SGHTA, CDR2 FQGNSA. There are 16 residues in the CDR3. The CDR3 nucleotides are TGTGCCAGCAGCTTAACGGCGGGAGGGCCAACAGATACGCAGTATTTT. Protein product: CASSLTAGGPTDTQYF. Complete variable domain (other parts from reference TRBV7-2 and TRBJ2-3): GAGVSQSPSNKVTEKGKDVELRCDPISGHTALYWYRQSLGQGLEFLIYFQGNSAPDKSGLPSDRFSAERTGGSVSTLTIQRTQQEDSAVYLCASSLTAGGPTDTQYFGPGTRLTVL.

The chain carries TRBV28 and TRBJ2-7, with D perhaps TRBD1 or TRBD2 (5 bases each). Germline CDR1 reads MDHEN; CDR2 reads SYDVKM. The V and J ends lost 7 bases and 6 bases respectively, with 13 bases between them. The CDR3 has 12 residues. CDR3 nucleotides: TGTGCCAGCATGGCAGCTGGGGGCGAGCAGTACTTC. This sequence encodes CASMAAGGEQYF.

CDR3 DNA: TGTGCCAGCAGTTTACTAGGATCCAATTACAATGAGCAGTTCTTC. Its translation is CASSLLGSNYNEQFF. The V gene is TRBV28, the J gene TRBJ2-1; no clear D. Trimming pared 2 bases from V and 4 bases from J, leaving 12 bases between. This CDR3 has 15 amino acids. Looked up from germline, CDR1 is MDHEN and CDR2 is SYDVKM.

J is TRBJ2-3 and V is TRBV4-3; D unresolved. Germline-derived CDR1 and CDR2 are LGHNA and YSLEER. CDR3 length: 14 residues. Trimming left V 0 bases short and J 8 bases short, with 12 bases between. The CDR3 nucleotides read TGCGCCAGCAGCCAAGATCTGACGGGCCCTACGCAGTATTTT. This codes for CASSQDLTGPTQYF.

The rearrangement joins TRBV10-3 to TRBJ2-1; TRBD2 might be the D (6 bases). The CDR3 is 13 amino acids. Germline CDR1 reads ENHRY; CDR2 reads SYGVKD. Trimming stripped 4 bases from V and 4 bases from J, with 8 bases between. CDR3 coding DNA: TGTGCCATCAGTGGCGGGACGTACAATGAGCAGTTCTTC. It is translated as CAISGGTYNEQFF.

The rearrangement uses TRBV19 and TRBJ1-1; possible D gene TRBD1, 5 bases. V dropped 5 bases and J dropped 3 bases, with 7 bases sitting between them. This CDR3 spans 12 amino acids. Germline V lookup: CDR1 LNHDA, CDR2 SQIVND (reference sequence). The CDR3 DNA sequence: TGTGCCAGTAGTTGGGGGGACACTGAAGCTTTCTTT. It translates to CASSWGDTEAFF.

The chain employs TRBV28 and TRBJ1-5, with 7 bases matching TRBD1. J lost 7 bases, V lost 10 bases, and 13 bases had no gene match. Germline V gene data show CDR1 as MDHEN and CDR2 as SYDVKM. This CDR3 has 14 residues. Here the CDR3 DNA reads TGTGCCACCAGAGGGGAAAGGGGGCCCCAGCCCCAGCATTTT. Protein sequence: CATRGERGPQPQHF. The full variable domain, in which reference TRBV28 and TRBJ1-5 provide the parts outside the CDR3, is DVKVTQSSRYLVKRTGEKVFLECVQDMDHENMFWYRQDPGLGLRLIYFSYDVKMKEKGDIPEGYSVSREKKERFSLILESASTNQTSMYLCATRGERGPQPQHFGDGTRLSIL.

The genes are TRBV10-3 and TRBJ2-5, with a tentative D call TRBD1 (6 bases). Trimming pared 5 bases from V and 3 bases from J, leaving 10 bases between. The CDR3 is made up of 13 amino acids. Germline CDR1 ENHRY, CDR2 SYGVKD. The CDR3 DNA reads TGTGCCATCAGTCCGGGACAAGAAGAGACCCAGTACTTC. Amino acid sequence: CAISPGQEETQYF.

The rearrangement uses TRBV5-1 and TRBJ2-1, with D possibly TRBD2 on 6 matching bases. Looked up from germline, CDR1 is SGHRS and CDR2 is YFSETQ. This CDR3 spans 14 amino acids. V lost 5 bases, J lost 3 bases, and 12 bases lay in between. The CDR3 nucleotides are TGCGCCAGCAGTGAGGAGGGCCTCTACAATGAGCAGTTCTTC. It translates to CASSEEGLYNEQFF. Variable domain in full (rest from reference TRBV5-1 and TRBJ2-1): KAGVTQTPRYLIKTRGQQVTLSCSPISGHRSVSWYQQTPGQGLQFLFEYFSETQRNKGNFPGRFSGRQFSNSRSEMNVSTLELGDSALYLCASSEEGLYNEQFFGPGTRLTVL.

This sequence joins TRBV6-4 and TRBJ1-1; D gene uncertain. The CDR3 spans 13 residues. Per the germline V gene, CDR1 is MRHNA and CDR2 is SNTAGT. V lost 3 bases and J lost 4, with 9 bases in between. The CDR3 is CASSEAGGTEAFF. CDR3 nucleotides: TGTGCCAGCAGTGAAGCCGGTGGCACTGAAGCTTTCTTT.

In this sample, this clone turned up a few times. CDR3 nucleotide sequence: TGTGCCAGTAGCTCGACAGGTTTATCCTACGAGCAGTACTTC. Amino acid sequence: CASSSTGLSYEQYF. J is TRBJ2-7 and V is TRBV19, with TRBD1 as a possible D gene (6 bases). Looked up from germline, CDR1 is LNHDA and CDR2 is SQIVND (reference sequence). V was pared by 6 bases and J by 1 base, with 13 bases between. The CDR3 runs to 14 residues.

The chain has TRBV6-5 and TRBJ2-1; TRBD1 matches 10 bases. The germline CDR1 and CDR2 sequences are MNHEY and SVGAGI. The V and J ends lost 6 bases and 8 bases, in that order; junction bases with no gene match: 4. CDR3 length: 13 amino acids. In DNA form, the CDR3 reads TGTGCCAGCAGCCAGACAGGGGGCGATGAGCAGTTCTTC. Its translation: CASSQTGGDEQFF.

This chain links TRBV5-5 with TRBJ1-5, with D uncertain. In germline, CDR1 is SGHKS, CDR2 YYEKEE (reference sequence). Between the trimmed V and J ends, which lost 0 bases and 8 bases, there was a span of 15 bases. This CDR3 contains 15 residues. CDR3 region: CASSLDGGVWEPQHF. The CDR3, as DNA: TGTGCCAGCAGCTTGGACGGCGGGGTCTGGGAGCCCCAGCATTTT.

This chain links TRBV6-1 with TRBJ2-2; 9 nucleotides match TRBD1. The J segment lost 3 bases and the V segment lost 5 bases, leaving 4 bases of the junction unmatched. Germline V gene lookup returns CDR1 MNHNS and CDR2 SASEGT. The CDR3 spans 15 residues. The CDR3 region has the DNA TGTGCCAGCAGTCAACAGGGGGCCGACACCGGGGAGCTGTTTTTT. As protein: CASSQQGADTGELFF.

The chain has TRBV4-3 and TRBJ2-2; D is perhaps TRBD1 (7 bases). From germline, CDR1 is LGHNA and CDR2 YSLEER. The CDR3 totals 17 residues. V was clipped by 4 bases and J by 2 bases, with 17 bases between them. The CDR3 loop reads CASSRFSGGPNTGELFF. DNA for the CDR3: TGCGCCAGCAGCCGGTTTTCAGGGGGGCCAAACACCGGGGAGCTGTTTTTT.

In this sample, this clone turned up a few times. The V and J genes are TRBV30 and TRBJ1-1, with 8 bases fitting TRBD1. The junction had 4 bases not matched to a gene; V was cut back by 3 bases and J by 4 bases. Per germline, CDR1 GTSNPN and CDR2 SVGIG (reference sequence). CDR3 length: 13 amino acids. The CDR3 reads CAWSRQGITEAFF. CDR3 DNA sequence: TGTGCCTGGAGCCGACAGGGGATCACTGAAGCTTTCTTT.

The J gene is TRBJ1-2, the V gene TRBV5-4, with 10 bases that match TRBD1. V gave up 3 bases and J gave up 10 bases; unmatched junction bases: 3. This CDR3 comprises 12 residues. Germline V gene sequence: CDR1 SGHNT, CDR2 YYREEE (reference sequence). CDR3 region: CASSSDRGFYTF. The DNA for the CDR3 is TGTGCCAGCAGCTCGGACAGGGGGTTCTACACCTTC.

This sequence joins TRBV5-4 and TRBJ2-1, with a weak D call TRBD1 (5 bases). Trimming removed 0 bases at V and 12 bases at J, with 10 bases between. Germline V gene lookup returns CDR1 SGHNT and CDR2 YYREEE (reference sequence). The CDR3 consists of 12 residues. CDR3: CASSLEDTRQFF. The CDR3 DNA follows: TGTGCCAGCAGCTTGGAGGACACCAGGCAGTTCTTC.

The chain couples TRBV25-1 to TRBJ2-7; 8 bases match TRBD2. The CDR3 is 15 residues long. The germline V gene encodes CDR1 MGHDK and CDR2 SYGVNS. The J segment lost 0 bases and the V segment lost 4 bases, leaving 5 bases of the junction unmatched. DNA for the CDR3: TGTGCCAGCAGTGCGGGAGGGGGGGGCTCCTACGAGCAGTACTTC. This gives the protein CASSAGGGGSYEQYF.

The rearrangement joins TRBV11-3 to TRBJ2-7, with 8 nucleotides matching TRBD2. With V trimmed by 5 bases and J by 0 bases, 6 bases remained unmatched. This CDR3 is built from 15 residues. Germline CDR1 SGHNT, CDR2 YENEEA. Written as DNA, the CDR3 is TGTGCCAGCAGCCCAACCGGGACTAGCTCCTACGAGCAGTACTTC. Amino acid sequence: CASSPTGTSSYEQYF.

This clone has just one count. V gene TRBV2 combines with J gene TRBJ1-2, with 10 bases lining up with TRBD1. The germline gives CDR1 SNHLY, CDR2 FYNNEI. Trimming at V came to 4 bases and at J to 7 bases, leaving 9 bases not matched to a gene. This CDR3 comprises 15 residues. CDR3 coding DNA: TGTGCCAGCAGTGGGAGACAGGGGGCTGAGGCTGGCTACACCTTC. Encoded protein: CASSGRQGAEAGYTF.

The CDR3 DNA sequence: TGTGCCAGTTCCGGGACTAGCGGGAGTGGGGGCTCCAATGAGCAGTTCTTC. Translation: CASSGTSGSGGSNEQFF. The chain recombines TRBV19 with TRBJ2-1, with TRBD2 matching over 14 bases. The CDR3 is 17 amino acids. CDR1 and CDR2 (germline): LNHDA, SQIVND (reference sequence). With 8 bases clipped from V and 6 bases from J, the junction kept 12 bases outside the gene matches.

This chain uses TRBV7-3 with TRBJ2-1; no reliable D call. The V gene lost 5 bases and the J gene lost 0 bases, with 17 bases spanning the gap. Germline V lookup: CDR1 SGHTA, CDR2 FQGTGA. The CDR3 sequence is 17 residues long. The CDR3 nucleotides are TGTGCCAGCAGCCCCCGGGCCCCGCAACTCTCCTACAATGAGCAGTTCTTC. As protein: CASSPRAPQLSYNEQFF.

The rearrangement uses TRBV7-2 and TRBJ2-1; 8 nucleotides line up with TRBD1. The CDR3 length is 15 residues. Germline-derived CDR1 and CDR2 are SGHTA and FQGNSA. V dropped 5 bases and J dropped 7; count of bases not matched to a gene: 10. CDR3 bases: TGTGCCAGCAGCCCAACCGGGACAGGATTTAATGAGCAGTTCTTC. Translated, it gives CASSPTGTGFNEQFF.